This record covers a single TCR beta chain. The antigen is unknown. The sample contains more than one DNA sequence encoding this CDR3. Assay: immunoSEQ multiplex PCR; the TCRdb copy retains only in-frame clones and omits some. The sample shows more than 100,000 clones, around 90% of them seen only once. The sample originates from a study of T cell responses to AZD1222 COVID-19 vaccine. The study's findings and limits: Distributed over spike, vaccine-associated CD4 TCRs predominated at 160-218 and 743-854. Possibly, clonal diversity was underestimated; donors were largely white British and included more females.

CDR1 is LGHNT, CDR2 FRNRAP, per germline. This CDR3 is 11 amino acids long. Trimming shortened V by 7 bases and J by 0 bases, and 3 bases separated the two germline ends. The chain uses TRBV12-5 and TRBJ1-1, with D uncertain. Sequences were derived from peripheral blood, sampled on day 0 of AZD1222 vaccination. The clonotype originates from an adult in good health. Written as DNA, the CDR3 is TGTGCTAGTGTTATGAACACTGAAGCTTTCTTT. Its protein is CASVMNTEAFF.